This T cell receptor beta chain was profiled in a study of cytomegalovirus exposure and HLA in healthy donors. General observations from the study: It was 164 TCR beta chains that were listed as cytomegalovirus-associated. Reportedly, cytomegalovirus status was diagnosed with high sensitivity and specificity.

While the first cohort had around 700 subjects, the donors belonged to the separate validation cohort of fewer than 150 subjects. From germline, CDR1 is LGHNT and CDR2 FRNRAP. This CDR3 region has 14 residues. Trimming cost V 3 bases and J 5 bases, with 14 bases left between them. Assay: immunoSEQ multiplex PCR; the TCRdb copy retains only in-frame clones and omits some. The sample records approximately 220,000 clones, roughly 84% being singletons. As to this clone: No antigen is known for it.

This sequence was found in a woman under 40 in good health and CMV-seropositive. This chain connects TRBV12-5 to TRBJ2-7; possible D gene TRBD1, 6 bases. The sequenced material came from PBMCs. Written as DNA, the CDR3 is TGTGCTAGTGGTTTACGCAGGGGCGGACACGAGCAGTACTTC. Its translation: CASGLRRGGHEQYF.